This T cell receptor (beta chain) derives from a study of blood T cell repertoires in COVID-19. Study at large: There were acute and convalescent COVID-19 samples, and they came from the United States, Italy and Spain. The analysed material was cDNA or gDNA that came from T cells, B-cell-depleted T cells, or PBMCs.

Per the study methods: Scientists estimated how many nucleated cells there were by amplifying reference gene primers. Here immunoSEQ multiplex PCR was the method, and the copy in TCRdb shows in-frame clones only, minus some. That table gives V, J and clone size, and the DNA gave D and trimming. The sample shows about 230,000 clones, about 85% of them seen only once. CDR3 size: 13 residues. Germline CDR1 SGHTS, CDR2 YDEGEE. The V end was cut by 4 bases, the J end by 4 bases, with 9 bases between. The V and J genes are TRBV5-8 and TRBJ2-1; no definite D call. The source is a man aged 40-50 years with acute or convalescent COVID-19. Sequenced input: peripheral blood. This CDR3 is CASSPEIYNEQFF. The CDR3 bases are TGTGCCAGCAGCCCGGAGATTTACAATGAGCAGTTCTTC.